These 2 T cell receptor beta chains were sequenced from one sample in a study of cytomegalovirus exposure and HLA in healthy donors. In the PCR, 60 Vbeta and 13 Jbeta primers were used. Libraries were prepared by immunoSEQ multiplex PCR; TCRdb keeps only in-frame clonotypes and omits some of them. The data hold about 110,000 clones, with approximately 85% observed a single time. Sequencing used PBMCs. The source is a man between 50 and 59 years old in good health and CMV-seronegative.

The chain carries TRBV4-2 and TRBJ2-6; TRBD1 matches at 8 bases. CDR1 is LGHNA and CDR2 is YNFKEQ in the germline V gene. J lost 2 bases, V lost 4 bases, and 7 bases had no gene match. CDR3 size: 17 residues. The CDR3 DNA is TGTGCCAGCAGCCTTACAGGGGGGCAAACTGGGGCCAACGTCCTGACTTTC. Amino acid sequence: CASSLTGGQTGANVLTF.

The CDR3 nucleotides read TGTGCCGAAGAGGCTCCTGGAAACACCATATATTTT. It yields the protein CAEEAPGNTIYF. The chain links TRBV27 to TRBJ1-3; D is uncertain. Trimming shortened V by 11 bases and J by 2 bases, and 10 bases separated the two germline ends. This CDR3 is built from 12 residues. Germline CDR1 reads MNHEY; CDR2 reads SMNVEV (reference sequence).